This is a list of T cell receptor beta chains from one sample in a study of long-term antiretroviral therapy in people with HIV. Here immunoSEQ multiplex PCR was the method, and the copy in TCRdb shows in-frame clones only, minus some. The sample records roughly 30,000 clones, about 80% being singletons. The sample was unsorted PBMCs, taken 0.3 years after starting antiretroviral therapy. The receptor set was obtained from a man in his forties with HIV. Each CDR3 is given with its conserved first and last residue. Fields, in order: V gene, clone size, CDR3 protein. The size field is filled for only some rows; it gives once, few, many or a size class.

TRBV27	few	CASSLAGNQPQHF
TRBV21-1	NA	CASSKKTDREQYF
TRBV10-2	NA	CASREIGHTGELFF
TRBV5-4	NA	CASSLALGDSYGYTF
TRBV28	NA	CAKGSGGQGGTSFNEKLFF
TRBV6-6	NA	CASSYGTGGAYGYTF
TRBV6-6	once	CASTQPGQVQPQHF
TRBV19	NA	CASSIQFGGNTIYF
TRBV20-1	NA	CSAKGLEAFF
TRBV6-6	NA	CASSTRDSHEQFF
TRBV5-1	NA	CASSWEGLNYGYTF
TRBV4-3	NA	CASSLSGGNQPQHF
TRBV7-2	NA	CASSLDFTGNTIYF
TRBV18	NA	CASSPSGRTEAFF
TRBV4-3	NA	CASSQGYRGSYEQYF
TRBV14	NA	CASSNLDRGLSYEQYF
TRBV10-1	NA	CASSAREDTQYF
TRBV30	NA	CAWSMIAGLQETQYF
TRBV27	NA	CASSLWGRADTGELFF
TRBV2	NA	CASNPGTSQYF
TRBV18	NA	CASSPGQEENQPQHF
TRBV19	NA	CASQGWEQETQYF
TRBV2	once	CASRKQGVSYEQYF
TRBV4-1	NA	CASSLGQNYGYTF
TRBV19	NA	CASSVRLNNEQFF
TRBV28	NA	CASSPLQGDGNQPQHF
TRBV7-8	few	CASSFGTVGGYTEAFF
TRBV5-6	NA	CASSAAPGYQETQYF
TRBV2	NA	CASSGQGDFYGYTF
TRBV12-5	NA	CASGLVSGDEDTQYF
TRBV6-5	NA	CASRGGRETQYF
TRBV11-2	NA	CASSFQAGTEAFF
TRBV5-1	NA	CASSSNVGGNTGELFF
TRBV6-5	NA	CASSYHGGGRTDTQYF
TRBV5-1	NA	CASSSSGGSYYEQYF
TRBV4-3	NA	CASSQDARGQTPSSYEQYF
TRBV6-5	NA	CASSSLTGAYEQYF
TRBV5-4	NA	CASSLGGGTKYNEQFF
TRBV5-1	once	CASSLGGPDYGYTF
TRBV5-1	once	CASSSGGYPNNEQFF
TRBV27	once	CASSLVSAQETQYF
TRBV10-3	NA	CATDRGPYQPQHF
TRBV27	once	CASSLLRTNYEQYF
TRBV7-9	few	CASSYGTREIGDEQFF
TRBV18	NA	CASSPLSVAQGSPLHF
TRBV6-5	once	CASSSTLTGPYGYTF
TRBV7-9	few	CASSLSGLAGYNEQFF
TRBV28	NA	CASSSPHPPGEAFF
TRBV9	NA	CASSDWLGELFF
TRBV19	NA	CASSIVGDTEAFF
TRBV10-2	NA	CASRDTGGLNEKLFF
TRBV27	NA	CASSLGGALYDGYTF